The 2 T cell receptor beta chains in this list originate from one sample, sequenced in a study of T cells after yellow fever vaccination. MiXCR, run by TCRdb on the 5' RACE reads, gives a single entry per CDR3 protein. The table has roughly 500,000 distinct CDR3 sequences, less than 20% seen once. Sequenced material: PBMCs, taken 15 days after the yellow fever booster vaccination. The origin of the receptors is a man younger than 45 who received the YFV17D yellow fever vaccine.

The chain carries TRBV5-5 and TRBJ2-7; 12 bases align to TRBD1. The CDR3 totals 17 residues. Losses at the gene ends were 4 bases for V and 5 bases for J; bases not matched to a gene: 13. From germline, CDR1 is SGHKS and CDR2 YYEKEE (reference sequence). This CDR3 reads CASSPGTGGATLHEQYF. CDR3 nucleotide sequence: TGTGCCAGCAGCCCCGGGACAGGGGGCGCGACTCTCCACGAGCAGTACTTC. Filled out from reference TRBV5-5 and TRBJ2-7, the complete variable domain reads DAGVTQSPTHLIKTRGQQVTLRCSPISGHKSVSWYQQVLGQGPQFIFQYYEKEERGRGNFPDRFSARQFPNYSSELNVNALLLGDSALYLCASSPGTGGATLHEQYFGPGTRLTVT.

The chain couples TRBV15 to TRBJ1-2, with D tentatively TRBD1 (6 bases). Trimming took off 4 bases at V and 2 bases at J, with 11 bases between the two ends. The CDR3 loop spans 14 amino acids. Looked up from germline, CDR1 is LNHNV and CDR2 is YYDKDF (reference sequence). The CDR3 coding sequence is TGTGCCACCAGCAACTTCACAGGGAACTATGGCTACACCTTC. It encodes CATSNFTGNYGYTF.